This T cell receptor (beta chain) was retrieved from a study of CD8 T cells in Susac syndrome. Sequencing of TCR beta covered CD8+ and CD4+ T cells obtained from blood. After extraction with the RNeasy kit, about 0.45 to 1 ug of the RNA was reverse transcribed using random hexamers. TCR beta CDR3 was amplified by immunoSEQ multiplex PCR. This amplification extended across 54 Vbeta and 13 Jbeta segments. TCRdb passed the immunoSEQ multiplex PCR reads through MiXCR, listing each CDR3 protein once. Of about 100,000 distinct CDR3 sequences listed, 85% to 95% were seen once; the top ten hold roughly 0.32%. This CDR3 has 13 residues. The V and J ends lost 4 bases and 4 bases respectively, with 11 bases between them. CDR1 and CDR2 from the germline V gene are MNHEY and SMNVEV (reference sequence).

The receptor's source is a human donor in good health. The V and J genes are TRBV27 and TRBJ2-7; either TRBD1 or TRBD2 may fit D (5 bases each). The source material was CD8+ T cells from PBMCs. The CDR3 region is CASSSGRDYEQYF. The CDR3, as DNA: TGTGCCAGCAGTTCGGGACGGGATTACGAGCAGTACTTC.